This T cell receptor beta chain was documented in a study of OX40 agonist ivuxolimab in advanced cancers. Study-wide context: An agonistic human IgG2 monoclonal antibody against OX40 (CD134) was given. Administration of intravenous ivuxolimab to patients occurred every 2 weeks at 0.01 to 10 mg/kg.

V lost 2 bases and J lost 5; bases outside the gene matches: 8. Germline V gene sequence: CDR1 LGHNT, CDR2 FRNRAP. The CDR3 covers 16 residues. This table comes from immunoSEQ multiplex PCR, and its TCRdb copy is limited to in-frame clones, with some not included. The sample contains about 14,000 clones, about 80% of which appear only once. The TCR sequence derives from an adult with an advanced solid tumor such as melanoma, head and neck, liver or kidney cancer. The gene calls are TRBV12-5 and TRBJ2-5, with TRBD1 matching over 10 bases. The sample consisted of CD4+ or CD8+ T cells sorted from blood, taken in a trial of the OX40 agonist ivuxolimab. The CDR3 protein is CASGLPDRGPGETQYF. The DNA of the CDR3 is TGTGCTAGTGGTTTGCCCGACAGGGGGCCAGGGGAGACCCAGTACTTC. The full variable domain, with the rest looked up from reference TRBV12-5 and TRBJ2-5, is DARVTQTPRHKVTEMGQEVTMRCQPILGHNTVFWYRQTMMQGLELLAYFRNRAPLDDSGMPKDRFSAEMPDATLATLKIQPSEPRDSAVYFCASGLPDRGPGETQYFGPGTRLLVL.